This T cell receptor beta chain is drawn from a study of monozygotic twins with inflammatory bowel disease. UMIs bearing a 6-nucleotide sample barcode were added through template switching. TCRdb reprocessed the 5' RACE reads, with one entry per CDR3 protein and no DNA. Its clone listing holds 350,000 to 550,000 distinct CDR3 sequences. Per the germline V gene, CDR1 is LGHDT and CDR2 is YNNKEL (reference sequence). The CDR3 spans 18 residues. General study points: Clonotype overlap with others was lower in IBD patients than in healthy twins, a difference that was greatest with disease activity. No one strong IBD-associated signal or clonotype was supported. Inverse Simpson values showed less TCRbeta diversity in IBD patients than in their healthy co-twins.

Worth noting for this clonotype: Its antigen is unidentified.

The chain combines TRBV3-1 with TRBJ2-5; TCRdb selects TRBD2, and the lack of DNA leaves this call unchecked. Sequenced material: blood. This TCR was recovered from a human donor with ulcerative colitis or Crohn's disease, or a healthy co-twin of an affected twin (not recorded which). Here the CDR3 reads CASSHPTRTSGYQETQYF.